This paragraph reports one T cell receptor beta chain. Its antigen is not known. V shed 9 bases and J shed 10 bases, with 18 bases lying between them. Germline CDR1 and CDR2: KGHDR and SFDVKD. The CDR3 is 13 amino acids. The record originates from a study of T-cell memory formation after mild COVID-19. Study summary: TCR clusters largely stayed donor specific.

Researchers used 5'RACE with constant-segment primers to make TCR alpha and TCR beta cDNA libraries that carry sample barcodes and UMIs. TCRdb processed the 5' RACE reads anew with MiXCR; each CDR3 protein has one entry. The sample includes around 260,000 distinct CDR3 sequences, around 15% of them seen just once. Study-wide findings and caveats: Pre-infection memory already had some responding clones, implying cross-reactive memory joined. CD4/CD8 balance characterized clones contracting day 15 to 85, and CD4+ skew characterized later expanders.

The origin of this receptor is a man between 18 and 35 years old who had mild COVID-19 (a few samples of this study predate the infection). Cell type and time point are not known. The V call is TRBV24-1, the J call TRBJ1-5; D remains ambiguous. The sequencing sample was made of PBMCs or a T cell subset sorted from them (not recorded which). The DNA for the CDR3 is TGTGCCACCCGTAGTCCCAGACCGCGTCCCCAGCATTTT. Translating it yields CATRSPRPRPQHF.